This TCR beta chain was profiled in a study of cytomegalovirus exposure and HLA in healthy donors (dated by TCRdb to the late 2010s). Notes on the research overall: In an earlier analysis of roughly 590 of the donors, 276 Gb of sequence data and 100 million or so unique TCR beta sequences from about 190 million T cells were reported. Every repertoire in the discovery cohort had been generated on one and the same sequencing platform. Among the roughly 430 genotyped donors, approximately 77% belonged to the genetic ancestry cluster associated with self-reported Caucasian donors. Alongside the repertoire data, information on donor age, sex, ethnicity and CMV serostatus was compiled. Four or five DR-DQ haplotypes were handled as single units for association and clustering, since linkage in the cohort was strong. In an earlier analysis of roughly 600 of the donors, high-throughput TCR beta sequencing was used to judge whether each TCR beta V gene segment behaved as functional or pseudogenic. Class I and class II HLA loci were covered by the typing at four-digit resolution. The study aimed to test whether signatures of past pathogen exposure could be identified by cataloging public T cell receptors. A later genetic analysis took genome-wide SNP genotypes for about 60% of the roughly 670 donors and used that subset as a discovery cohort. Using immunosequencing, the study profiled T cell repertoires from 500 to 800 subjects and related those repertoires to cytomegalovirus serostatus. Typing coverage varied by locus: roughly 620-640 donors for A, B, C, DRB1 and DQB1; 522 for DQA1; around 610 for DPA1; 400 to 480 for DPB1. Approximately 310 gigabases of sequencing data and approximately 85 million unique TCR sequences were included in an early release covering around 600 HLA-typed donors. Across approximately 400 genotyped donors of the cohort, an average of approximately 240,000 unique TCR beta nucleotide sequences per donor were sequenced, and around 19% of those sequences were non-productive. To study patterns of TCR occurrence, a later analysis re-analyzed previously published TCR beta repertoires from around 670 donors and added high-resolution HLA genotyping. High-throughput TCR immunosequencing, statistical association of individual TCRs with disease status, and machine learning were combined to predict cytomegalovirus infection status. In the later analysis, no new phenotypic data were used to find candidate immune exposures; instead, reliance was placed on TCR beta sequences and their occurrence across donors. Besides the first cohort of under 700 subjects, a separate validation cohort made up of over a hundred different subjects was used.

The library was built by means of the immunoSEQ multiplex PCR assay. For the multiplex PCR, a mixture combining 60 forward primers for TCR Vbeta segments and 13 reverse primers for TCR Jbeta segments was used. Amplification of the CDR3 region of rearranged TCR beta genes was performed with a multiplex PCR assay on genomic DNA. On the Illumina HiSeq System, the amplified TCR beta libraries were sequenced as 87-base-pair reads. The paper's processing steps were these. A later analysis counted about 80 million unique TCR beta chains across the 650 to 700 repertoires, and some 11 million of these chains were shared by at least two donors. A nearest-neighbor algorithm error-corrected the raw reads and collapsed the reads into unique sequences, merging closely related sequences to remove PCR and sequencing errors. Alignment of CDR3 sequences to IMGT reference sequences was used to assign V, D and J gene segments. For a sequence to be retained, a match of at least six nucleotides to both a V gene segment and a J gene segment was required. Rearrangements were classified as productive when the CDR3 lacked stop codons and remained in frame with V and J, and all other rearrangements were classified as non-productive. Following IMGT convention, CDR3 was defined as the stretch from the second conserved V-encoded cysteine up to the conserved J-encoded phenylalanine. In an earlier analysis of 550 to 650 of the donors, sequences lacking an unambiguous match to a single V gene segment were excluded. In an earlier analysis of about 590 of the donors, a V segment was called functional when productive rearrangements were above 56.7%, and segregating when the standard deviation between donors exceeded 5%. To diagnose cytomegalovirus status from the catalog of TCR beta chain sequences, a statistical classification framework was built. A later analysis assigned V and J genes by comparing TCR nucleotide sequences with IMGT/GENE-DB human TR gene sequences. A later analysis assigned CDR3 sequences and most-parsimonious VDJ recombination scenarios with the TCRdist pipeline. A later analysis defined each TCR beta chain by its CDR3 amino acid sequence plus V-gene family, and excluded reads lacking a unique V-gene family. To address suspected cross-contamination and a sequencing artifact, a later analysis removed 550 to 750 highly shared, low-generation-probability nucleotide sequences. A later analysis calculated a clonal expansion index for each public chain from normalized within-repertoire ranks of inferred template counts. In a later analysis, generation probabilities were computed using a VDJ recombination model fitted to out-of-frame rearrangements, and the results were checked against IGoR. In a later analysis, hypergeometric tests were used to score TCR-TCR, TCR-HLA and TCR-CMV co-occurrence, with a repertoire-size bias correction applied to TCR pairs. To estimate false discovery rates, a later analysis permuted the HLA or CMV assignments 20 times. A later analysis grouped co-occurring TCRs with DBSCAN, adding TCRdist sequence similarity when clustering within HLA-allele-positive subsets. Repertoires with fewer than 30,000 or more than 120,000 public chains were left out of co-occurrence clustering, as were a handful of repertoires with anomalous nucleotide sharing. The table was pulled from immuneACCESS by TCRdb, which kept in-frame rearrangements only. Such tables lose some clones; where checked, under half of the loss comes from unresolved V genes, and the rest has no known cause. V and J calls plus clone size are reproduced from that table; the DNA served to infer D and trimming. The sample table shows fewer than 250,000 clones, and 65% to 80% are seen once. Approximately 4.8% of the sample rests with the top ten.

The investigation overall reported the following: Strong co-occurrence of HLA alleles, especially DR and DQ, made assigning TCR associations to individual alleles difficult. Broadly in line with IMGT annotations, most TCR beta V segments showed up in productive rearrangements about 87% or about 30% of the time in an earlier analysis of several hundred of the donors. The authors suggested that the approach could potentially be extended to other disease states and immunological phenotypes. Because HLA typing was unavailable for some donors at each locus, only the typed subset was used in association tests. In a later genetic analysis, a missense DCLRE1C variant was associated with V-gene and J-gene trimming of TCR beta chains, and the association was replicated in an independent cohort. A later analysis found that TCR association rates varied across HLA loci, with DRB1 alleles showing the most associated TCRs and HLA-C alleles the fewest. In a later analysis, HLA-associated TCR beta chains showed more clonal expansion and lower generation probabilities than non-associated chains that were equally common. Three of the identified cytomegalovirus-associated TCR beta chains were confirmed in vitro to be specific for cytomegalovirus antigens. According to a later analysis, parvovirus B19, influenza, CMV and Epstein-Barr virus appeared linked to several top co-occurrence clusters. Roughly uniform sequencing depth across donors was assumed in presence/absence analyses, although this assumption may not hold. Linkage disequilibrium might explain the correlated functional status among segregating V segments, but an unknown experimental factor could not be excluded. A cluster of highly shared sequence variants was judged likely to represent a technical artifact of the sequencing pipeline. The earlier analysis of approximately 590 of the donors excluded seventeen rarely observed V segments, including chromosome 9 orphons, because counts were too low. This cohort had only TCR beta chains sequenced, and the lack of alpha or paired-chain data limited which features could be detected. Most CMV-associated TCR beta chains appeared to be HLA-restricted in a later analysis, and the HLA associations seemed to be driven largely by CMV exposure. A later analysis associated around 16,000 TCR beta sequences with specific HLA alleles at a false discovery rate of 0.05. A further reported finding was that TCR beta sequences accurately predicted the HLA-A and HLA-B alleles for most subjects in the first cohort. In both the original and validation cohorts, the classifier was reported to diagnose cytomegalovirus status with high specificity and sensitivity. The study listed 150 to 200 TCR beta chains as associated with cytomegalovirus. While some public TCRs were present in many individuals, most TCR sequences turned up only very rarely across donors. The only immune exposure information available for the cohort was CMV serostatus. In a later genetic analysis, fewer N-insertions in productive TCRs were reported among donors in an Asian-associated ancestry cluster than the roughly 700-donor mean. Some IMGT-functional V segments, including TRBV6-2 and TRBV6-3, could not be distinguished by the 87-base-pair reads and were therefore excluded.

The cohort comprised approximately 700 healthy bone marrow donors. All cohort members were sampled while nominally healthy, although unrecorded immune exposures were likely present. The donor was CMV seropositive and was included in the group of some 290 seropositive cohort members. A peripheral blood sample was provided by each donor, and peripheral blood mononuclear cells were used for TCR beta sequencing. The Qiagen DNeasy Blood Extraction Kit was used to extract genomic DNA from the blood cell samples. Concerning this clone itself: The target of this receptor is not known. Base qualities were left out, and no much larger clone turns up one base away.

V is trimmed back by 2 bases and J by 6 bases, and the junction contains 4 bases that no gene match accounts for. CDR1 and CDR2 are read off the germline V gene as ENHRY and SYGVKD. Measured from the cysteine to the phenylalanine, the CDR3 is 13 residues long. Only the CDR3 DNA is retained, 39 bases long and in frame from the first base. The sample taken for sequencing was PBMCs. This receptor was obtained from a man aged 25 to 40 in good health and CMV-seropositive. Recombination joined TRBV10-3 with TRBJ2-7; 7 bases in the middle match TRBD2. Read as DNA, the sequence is TGTGCCATCAGTGAGGGGGGGGATAGCGAGCAGTACTTC. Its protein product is CAISEGGDSEQYF.